The next 30 T cell receptor beta chains were all read from a single sample in a study of T cells after somatic rescue of genetic block. The data were produced by immunoSEQ multiplex PCR, yet TCRdb's version contains in-frame clones alone and is incomplete. The repertoire holds roughly 71,000 clones, with approximately 91% as singletons. What was sequenced was peripheral blood mononuclear cells (PBMCs). Receptor source: a man aged 25-45 years.

This chain connects TRBV6-1 to TRBJ2-1, with 9 bases aligning to TRBD1. V was clipped by 4 bases and J by 7 bases; unmatched bases: 8. Germline assignment: CDR1 MNHNS and CDR2 SASEGT. This CDR3 region has 15 residues. CDR3: CASSATGTGFNEQFF. The DNA of the CDR3 is TGTGCCAGCAGTGCGACCGGGACAGGGTTTAATGAGCAGTTCTTC.

The rearrangement uses TRBV7-9 and TRBJ2-5; D gene ambiguous. Trimming stripped 5 bases from V and 4 bases from J, with 11 bases between. The CDR3 sequence is 13 residues long. Per the germline V gene, CDR1 is SEHNR and CDR2 is FQNEAQ (reference sequence). The CDR3 DNA follows: TGTGCCAGCAGCCCGGTGAGGAGAGAGACCCAGTACTTC. Protein product: CASSPVRRETQYF.

V is TRBV29-1 and J is TRBJ2-2; D perhaps matches TRBD2 (6 bases). Germline V gene data show CDR1 as SQVTM and CDR2 as ANQGSEA. The CDR3 covers 13 residues. V lost 5 bases, J lost 1 base, and 8 bases lay in between. The CDR3 DNA reads as TGCAGCGTTCGTAGCGGGAACACCGGGGAGCTGTTTTTT. Protein sequence: CSVRSGNTGELFF.

J is TRBJ1-5 and V is TRBV18; possibly TRBD1 for D (5 bases). The germline gives CDR1 KGHSH, CDR2 LQKENI. V lost 3 bases and J lost 3, with 12 bases in between. This CDR3 has 15 residues. The chain's CDR3 is CASSPGTNVNQPQHF. The CDR3 nucleotides read TGTGCCAGCTCACCCGGGACGAACGTCAATCAGCCCCAGCATTTT.

This chain connects TRBV2 to TRBJ1-1; 9 bases are a match to TRBD1. The CDR3 spans 15 residues. The germline V gene has CDR1 SNHLY and CDR2 FYNNEI. The ends lost 5 bases at V and 4 bases at J; junction bases unmatched: 8. The CDR3 nucleotides are TGTGCCAGCAGTCGGGACAGGGTAGGGAGCACTGAAGCTTTCTTT. It encodes CASSRDRVGSTEAFF.

Only a few counts were recorded for this clone. The chain employs TRBV18 and TRBJ1-6, with D possibly TRBD1 on 6 matching bases. The germline V gene has CDR1 KGHSH and CDR2 LQKENI. Trimming cost V 8 bases and J 0 bases, with 11 bases left between them. The CDR3 has 15 amino acids. The CDR3: CASRGDISYNSPLHF. In DNA, the CDR3 is TGTGCCAGCCGAGGGGACATCTCCTATAATTCACCCCTCCACTTT.

The chain has TRBV19 and TRBJ2-2, with TRBD1 identical over 11 bases. CDR1 LNHDA and CDR2 SQIVND come from the germline V gene (reference sequence). V shed 3 bases and J 5 bases; nucleotides not matched to a gene: 2. CDR3 length: 15 residues. The CDR3 DNA follows: TGTGCCAGTAGTATGGGACAGGGGGAGACCGGGGAGCTGTTTTTT. Protein: CASSMGQGETGELFF.

This chain links TRBV23-1 with TRBJ2-7; 9 nucleotides align to TRBD1. TRBV23-1 is filed as an ORF, its function uncertain. The CDR3 loop spans 17 amino acids. J was trimmed by 7 bases and V by 0 bases; bases with no gene match: 13. The CDR3 loop reads CASSQSVVGTGTREQYF. In DNA, the CDR3 is TGCGCCAGCAGTCAATCGGTCGTTGGGACAGGGACGCGAGAGCAGTACTTC.

This clone appeared a single time. V is TRBV28 and J is TRBJ2-7, with 9 positions matching TRBD2. The ends lost 3 bases at V and 6 bases at J; junction bases unmatched: 12. This CDR3 comprises 16 residues. CDR1 MDHEN and CDR2 SYDVKM come from the germline V gene. The DNA of the CDR3 is TGTGCCAGCAGTTTTGAGATTAGCGGGAGCCCCCCCGAGCAGTACTTC. This translates into CASSFEISGSPPEQYF. Using reference TRBV28 and TRBJ2-7 for the parts outside the CDR3, the full variable domain is DVKVTQSSRYLVKRTGEKVFLECVQDMDHENMFWYRQDPGLGLRLIYFSYDVKMKEKGDIPEGYSVSREKKERFSLILESASTNQTSMYLCASSFEISGSPPEQYFGPGTRLTVT.

The chain couples TRBV2 to TRBJ2-7; perhaps TRBD2 as D (5 bases). The germline V gene encodes CDR1 SNHLY and CDR2 FYNNEI. The V end lost 2 bases, the J end lost 2 bases, and 10 bases lay between the germline ends. This CDR3 has 14 residues. The CDR3 bases are TGTGCCAGCAGTGAATTGCGGGCAACCTACGAGCAGTACTTC. The encoded protein is CASSELRATYEQYF.

The CDR3 DNA follows: TGTGCCAGCACGACTACAGGGCTTTTAAGCACTGAAGCTTTCTTT. It translates to CASTTTGLLSTEAFF. The chain has TRBV2 and TRBJ1-1; perhaps TRBD1 as D (6 bases). The germline V gene encodes CDR1 SNHLY and CDR2 FYNNEI. The CDR3 sequence is 15 residues long. V lost 7 bases and J lost 4, with 19 bases in between.

The rearrangement links TRBV5-8 to TRBJ1-2; TRBD1 aligns across 7 bases. Germline lookup yields CDR1 SGHTS and CDR2 YDEGEE. CDR3 length equals 14 residues. V trimming: 2 bases; J trimming: 8 bases; junction bases outside the gene matches: 9. The CDR3 loop is CASSFSGTEKGYTF. The CDR3 DNA reads as TGTGCCAGCAGCTTTTCGGGGACAGAGAAAGGCTACACCTTC.

The chain uses TRBV5-4 and TRBJ2-1; 9 nucleotides line up with TRBD2. Trimming cost V 0 bases and J 4 bases; bases outside gene matches: 2. The CDR3 runs to 15 residues. Germline lookup yields CDR1 SGHNT and CDR2 YYREEE (reference sequence). As DNA, the CDR3 is TGTGCCAGCAGCTTGGGGCGGGGGGGTTACAATGAGCAGTTCTTC. The encoded protein is CASSLGRGGYNEQFF.

The chain uses TRBV10-3 and TRBJ1-1, with D tentatively TRBD1 (5 bases). V dropped 8 bases and J dropped 5 bases, with 15 bases sitting between them. Per the germline V gene, CDR1 is ENHRY and CDR2 is SYGVKD. The CDR3 loop spans 13 amino acids. The CDR3 DNA follows: TGTGCCATCGCCCCTGTCGAGGGGACTGAAGCTTTCTTT. Protein sequence: CAIAPVEGTEAFF.

Concerning this clone: At one end the junction does not follow the germline gene, possibly because of a read error. CDR3 amino acids: CASSLAGTYEQYF. DNA of the CDR3: TGTGCCAGCAGCCTAGCGGGAACCTACGAGCAGTACTTC. The chain carries TRBV7-9 and TRBJ2-7; 9 bases align to TRBD2. The CDR3 runs to 13 residues. Per germline, CDR1 SEHNR and CDR2 FQNEAQ (reference sequence). The variable domain in full, with the rest retrieved from reference TRBV7-9 and TRBJ2-7, is DTGVSQNPRHKITKRGQNVTFRCDPISEHNRLYWYRQTLGQGPEFLTYFQNEAQLEKSRLLSDRFSAERPKGSFSTLEIQRTEQGDSAMYLCASSLAGTYEQYFGPGTRLTVT.

The rearrangement uses TRBV15 and TRBJ2-2; no firm D call. The CDR3 totals 15 residues. Germline V gene data show CDR1 as LNHNV and CDR2 as YYDKDF (reference sequence). V shed 3 bases and J shed 7 bases, with 15 bases lying between them. This chain's CDR3 is CATSSWTGAHGELFF. CDR3 sequence (DNA): TGTGCCACCAGCAGTTGGACCGGAGCCCACGGGGAGCTGTTTTTT. Drawing the rest from reference TRBV15 and TRBJ2-2, the complete variable domain is DAMVIQNPRYQVTQFGKPVTLSCSQTLNHNVMYWYQQKSSQAPKLLFHYYDKDFNNEADTPDNFQSRRPNTSFCFLDIRSPGLGDTAMYLCATSSWTGAHGELFFGEGSRLTVL.

V and J are TRBV25-1 and TRBJ2-1, with TRBD2 matching 8 bases. V was pared by 0 bases and J by 2 bases, with 3 bases of the junction left unmatched. CDR1 is MGHDK, CDR2 SYGVNS, per germline. The CDR3 is made up of 16 amino acids. The CDR3 reads CASSEYTSGTYNEQFF. CDR3 in DNA: TGTGCCAGCAGTGAATATACTAGCGGAACCTACAATGAGCAGTTCTTC. The full variable domain, in which reference TRBV25-1 and TRBJ2-1 provide the parts outside the CDR3, is EADIYQTPRYLVIGTGKKITLECSQTMGHDKMYWYQQDPGMELHLIHYSYGVNSTEKGDLSSESTVSRIRTEHFPLTLESARPSHTSQYLCASSEYTSGTYNEQFFGPGTRLTVL.

This clone appeared once. This chain joins TRBV19 and TRBJ1-2; no firm D call. Germline CDR1 reads LNHDA; CDR2 reads SQIVND (reference sequence). The V and J ends lost 7 bases and 4 bases respectively, with 16 bases between them. The CDR3 has 14 amino acids. CDR3 protein: CASMRDTPIYGYTF. The DNA for the CDR3 is TGTGCCAGTATGAGAGACACGCCAATCTATGGCTACACCTTC.

V is TRBV6-5 and J is TRBJ1-2, with D unresolved. V lost 5 bases, J lost 3 bases, and 7 bases lay in between. Germline V gene sequence: CDR1 MNHEY, CDR2 SVGAGI. This CDR3 region has 12 residues. The CDR3: CASSPRDYGYTF. In nucleotides, the CDR3 is TGTGCCAGCAGTCCCCGGGACTATGGCTACACCTTC.

The chain is built from TRBV21-1 and TRBJ1-5. TRBV21-1 is assigned pseudogene status. The CDR3 has 17 amino acids. CDR3 loop: CASSRTLGSYGNQPQHF. The CDR3 coding sequence is TGTGCCAGCAGCCGGACTCTGGGGAGTTATGGCAATCAGCCCCAGCATTTT.

This clone was seen a single time. The V gene is TRBV4-3, the J gene TRBJ2-3, with D possibly being TRBD2 (5 bases). Germline CDR1 is LGHNA and CDR2 is YSLEER. V lost 0 bases to trimming and J lost 0 bases, with 13 bases between them. The CDR3 is made up of 17 amino acids. CDR3 DNA sequence: TGCGCCAGCAGCCAAGACACTAGGACTGTTAGCACAGATACGCAGTATTTT. Encoded protein: CASSQDTRTVSTDTQYF.

The chain combines TRBV19 with TRBJ1-3; the D is unclear. CDR1 is LNHDA and CDR2 is SQIVND in the germline V gene (reference sequence). The CDR3 length is 15 residues. V was shortened by 9 bases and J by 0 bases, with 15 bases between the two germline ends. Written as DNA, the CDR3 is TGTGCCAGCCTCCATGGTACCAGCTCTGGAAACACCATATATTTT. Its translation is CASLHGTSSGNTIYF.

V usage is TRBV28 and J usage is TRBJ1-2; 7 bases fit TRBD1. With 3 bases clipped from V and 5 bases from J, the junction kept 9 bases outside the gene matches. The germline V gene encodes CDR1 MDHEN and CDR2 SYDVKM. CDR3 size: 15 residues. CDR3 protein: CASSFSDRDTYGYTF. The CDR3 nucleotides read TGTGCCAGCAGTTTCTCTGACAGGGATACTTATGGCTACACCTTC.

This clone occurred once. J is TRBJ2-6 and V is TRBV6-1; D not resolved. The germline V gene encodes CDR1 MNHNS and CDR2 SASEGT. V shed 2 bases and J shed 2 bases, with 7 bases lying between them. CDR3 length: 15 amino acids. CDR3 DNA: TGTGCCAGCAGTGAATGGGCACCTGGGGCCAACGTCCTGACTTTC. Its protein is CASSEWAPGANVLTF.

J is TRBJ2-3 and V is TRBV19; maybe TRBD2 (5 bases). V was clipped by 6 bases and J by 7 bases, with 14 bases between them. Germline V gene sequence: CDR1 LNHDA, CDR2 SQIVND (reference sequence). The CDR3 contains 13 residues. CDR3 in DNA: TGTGCCAGTAGGGAGAAGCCGGGGAATACGCAGTATTTT. Translating it yields CASREKPGNTQYF.

The genes are TRBV7-6 and TRBJ2-7, with TRBD1 identical over 8 bases. Germline CDR1 and CDR2: SGHVS and FNYEAQ. V dropped 5 bases and J dropped 6; count of bases not matched to a gene: 6. The CDR3 sequence is 13 residues long. The CDR3: CASSPRQGPEQYF. The CDR3 DNA sequence: TGTGCCAGCAGCCCACGACAGGGGCCCGAGCAGTACTTC. Full variable domain (outside the CDR3, taken from reference TRBV7-6 and TRBJ2-7): GAGVSQSPRYKVTKRGQDVALRCDPISGHVSLYWYRQALGQGPEFLTYFNYEAQQDKSGLPNDRFSAERPEGSISTLTIQRTEQRDSAMYRCASSPRQGPEQYFGPGTRLTVT.

This chain joins TRBV11-1 and TRBJ1-2, with TRBD1 matching 8 bases. Germline-derived CDR1 and CDR2 are SGHAT and FQDESV (reference sequence). This CDR3 has 15 amino acids. Losses at the gene ends were 1 base for V and 13 bases for J; bases not matched to a gene: 14. CDR3 in DNA: TGTGCCAGCAGCTTAGGTGGCCCCGGACAGGGCCTACTCACCTTC. It codes for CASSLGGPGQGLLTF.

V usage is TRBV6-5 and J usage is TRBJ2-1; 8 bases are a match to TRBD2. J was trimmed by 5 bases and V by 0 bases; bases with no gene match: 6. The germline V gene has CDR1 MNHEY and CDR2 SVGAGI. The CDR3 sequence is 16 residues long. The CDR3 protein is CASSYSLAGGDNEQFF. The CDR3, as DNA: TGTGCCAGCAGTTACTCCCTAGCGGGTGGCGACAATGAGCAGTTCTTC.

This chain links TRBV18 with TRBJ2-1; the match to TRBD2 covers 9 bases. The V and J ends lost 2 bases and 5 bases, in that order; junction bases with no gene match: 4. CDR1 is KGHSH and CDR2 is LQKENI in the germline V gene. The CDR3 is made up of 15 amino acids. This CDR3 reads CASSPAGGPNNEQFF. For the CDR3, the DNA is TGTGCCAGCTCACCAGCGGGGGGGCCAAACAATGAGCAGTTCTTC.

V gene TRBV9 combines with J gene TRBJ1-1; D is uncertain. Germline loops: CDR1 SGDLS, CDR2 YYNGEE. Trimming took off 0 bases at V and 1 base at J, with 10 bases between the two ends. The CDR3 runs to 15 residues. CDR3 nucleotides: TGTGCCAGCAGCGTAGAGGCGGGAAGGAACACTGAAGCTTTCTTT. Its protein is CASSVEAGRNTEAFF.